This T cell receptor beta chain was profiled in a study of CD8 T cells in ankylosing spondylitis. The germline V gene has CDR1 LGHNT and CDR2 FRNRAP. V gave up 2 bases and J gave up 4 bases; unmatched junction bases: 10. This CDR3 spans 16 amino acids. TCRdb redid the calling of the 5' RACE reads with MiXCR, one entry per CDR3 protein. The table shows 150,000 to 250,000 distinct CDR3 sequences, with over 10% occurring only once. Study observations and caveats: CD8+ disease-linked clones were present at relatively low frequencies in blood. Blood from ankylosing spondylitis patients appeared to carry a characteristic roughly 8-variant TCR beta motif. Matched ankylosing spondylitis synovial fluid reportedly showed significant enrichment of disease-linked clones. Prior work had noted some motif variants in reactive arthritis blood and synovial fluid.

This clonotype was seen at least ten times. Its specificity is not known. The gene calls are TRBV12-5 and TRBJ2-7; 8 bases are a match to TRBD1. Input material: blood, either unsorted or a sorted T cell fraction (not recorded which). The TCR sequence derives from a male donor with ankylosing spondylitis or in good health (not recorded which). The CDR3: CASGLSTDGQGYEQYF. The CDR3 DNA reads TGTGCTAGTGGTTTGTCTACCGACGGACAGGGATACGAGCAGTACTTC.